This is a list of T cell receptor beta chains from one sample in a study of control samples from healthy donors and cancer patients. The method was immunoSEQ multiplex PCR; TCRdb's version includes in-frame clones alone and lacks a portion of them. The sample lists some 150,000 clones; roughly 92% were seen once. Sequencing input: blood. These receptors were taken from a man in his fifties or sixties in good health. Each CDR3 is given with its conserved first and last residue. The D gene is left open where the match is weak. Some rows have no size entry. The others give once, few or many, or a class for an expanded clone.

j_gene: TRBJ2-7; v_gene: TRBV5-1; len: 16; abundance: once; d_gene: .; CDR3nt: TGCGCCAGCAGCTCCTCGGCAGGCGTTAGCTCCTACGAGCAGTACTTC; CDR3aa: CASSSSAGVSSYEQYF
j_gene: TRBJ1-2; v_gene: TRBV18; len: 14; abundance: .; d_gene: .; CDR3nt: TGTGCCAGCTCACCACTAGACACCTTCTATGGCTACACCTTC; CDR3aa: CASSPLDTFYGYTF
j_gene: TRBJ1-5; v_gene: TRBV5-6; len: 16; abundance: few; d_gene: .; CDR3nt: TGTGCCAGCAGCTTACAGGGTCTGAATAGCAATCAGCCCCAGCATTTT; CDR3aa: CASSLQGLNSNQPQHF
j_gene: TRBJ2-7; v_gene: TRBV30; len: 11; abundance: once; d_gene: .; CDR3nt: TGTGCTTGGGGTCGGGGCCACGAGCAGTACTTC; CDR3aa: CAWGRGHEQYF
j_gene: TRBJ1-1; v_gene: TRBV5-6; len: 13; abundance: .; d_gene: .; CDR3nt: TGTGCCAGCAGCTTGGGAGTGGGCACTGAAGCTTTCTTT; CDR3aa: CASSLGVGTEAFF
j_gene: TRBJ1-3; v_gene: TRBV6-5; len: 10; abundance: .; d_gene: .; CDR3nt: TGTGCCAGCAGCTCGGGGGGACCTGGATTT; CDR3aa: CASSSGGPGF
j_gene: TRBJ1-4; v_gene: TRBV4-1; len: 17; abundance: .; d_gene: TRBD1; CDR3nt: TGCGCCAGCAGCCAAGGTTGGATACGGACAGGGGGCGGAAAACTGTTTTTT; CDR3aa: CASSQGWIRTGGGKLFF
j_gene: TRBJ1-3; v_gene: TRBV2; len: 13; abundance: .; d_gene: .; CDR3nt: TGTGCCAGCGGGGTTGAGACGAGAAACACCATATATTTT; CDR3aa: CASGVETRNTIYF
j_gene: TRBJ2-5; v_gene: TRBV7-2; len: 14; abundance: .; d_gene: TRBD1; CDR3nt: TGTGCCAGCAGCCACCCGGGACAGGGAGAGACCCAGTACTTC; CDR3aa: CASSHPGQGETQYF
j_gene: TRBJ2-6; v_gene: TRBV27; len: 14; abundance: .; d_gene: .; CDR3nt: TGTGCCAGCAGTTCAGGGGCTGGGGCCAACGTCCTGACTTTC; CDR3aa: CASSSGAGANVLTF
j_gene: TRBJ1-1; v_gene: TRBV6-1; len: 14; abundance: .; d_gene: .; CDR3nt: TGTGCCAGCAGTGAACGGGGCCCGATCACTGAAGCTTTCTTT; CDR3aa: CASSERGPITEAFF
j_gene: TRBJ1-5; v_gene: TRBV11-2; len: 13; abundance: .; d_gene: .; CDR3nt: TGTGCCAGCAGCTCGGGGGGCGGTCAGCCCCAGCATTTT; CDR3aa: CASSSGGGQPQHF
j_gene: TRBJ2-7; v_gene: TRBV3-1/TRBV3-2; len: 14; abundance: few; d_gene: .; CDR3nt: TGTGCCAGCAGCCAAGCCCGTCCTCCCTACGAGCAGTACTTC; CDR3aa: CASSQARPPYEQYF
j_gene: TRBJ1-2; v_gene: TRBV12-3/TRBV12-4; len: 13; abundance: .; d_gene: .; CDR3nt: TGTGCCAGCAGTTTTAAGGGCATGAGCGGCTACACCTTC; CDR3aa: CASSFKGMSGYTF
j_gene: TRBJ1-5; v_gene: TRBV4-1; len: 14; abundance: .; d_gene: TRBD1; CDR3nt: TGCGCCAGCAGTCTAAAGACAGGGCATCAGCCCCAGCATTTT; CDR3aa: CASSLKTGHQPQHF
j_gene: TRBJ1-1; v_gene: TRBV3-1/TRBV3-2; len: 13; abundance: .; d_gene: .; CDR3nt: TGTGCCAGCAGCCCGGGGACTCCCACTGAAGCTTTCTTT; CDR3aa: CASSPGTPTEAFF
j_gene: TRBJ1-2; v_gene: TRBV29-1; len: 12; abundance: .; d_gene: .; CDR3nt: TGCAGCGTTCAGAGGGCCCTCTATGGCTACACCTTC; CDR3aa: CSVQRALYGYTF
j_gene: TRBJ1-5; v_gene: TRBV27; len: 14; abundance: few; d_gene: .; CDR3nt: TGTGCCAGCAGTTATGGATATAGCAATCAGCCCCAGCATTTT; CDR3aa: CASSYGYSNQPQHF
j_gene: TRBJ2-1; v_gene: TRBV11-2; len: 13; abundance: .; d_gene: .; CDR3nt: TGTGCCAGCAGCCGACAGACGAACAATGAGCAGTTCTTC; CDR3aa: CASSRQTNNEQFF
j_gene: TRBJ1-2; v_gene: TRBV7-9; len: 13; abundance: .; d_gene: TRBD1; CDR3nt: TGTGCCAGCAGTCGGACAGGGGACGATGGCTACACCTTC; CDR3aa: CASSRTGDDGYTF
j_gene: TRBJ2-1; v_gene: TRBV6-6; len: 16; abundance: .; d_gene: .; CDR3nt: TGTGCCAGCAGTTATCGACGGACCAGCTCCTACAATGAGCAGTTCTTC; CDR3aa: CASSYRRTSSYNEQFF
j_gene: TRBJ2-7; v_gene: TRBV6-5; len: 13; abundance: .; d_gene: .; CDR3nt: TGTGCCAGCAGTTACGGACCAACCTACGAGCAGTACTTC; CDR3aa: CASSYGPTYEQYF
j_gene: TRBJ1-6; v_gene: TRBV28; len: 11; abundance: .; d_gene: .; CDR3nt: TGTGCCAGCAGTTTAAATGGGGCCCTCCACTTT; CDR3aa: CASSLNGALHF
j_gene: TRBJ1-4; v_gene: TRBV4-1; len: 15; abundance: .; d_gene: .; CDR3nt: TGCGCCAGCAGCCAGTCAGGGGCGCGTAATGAAAAACTGTTTTTT; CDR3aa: CASSQSGARNEKLFF
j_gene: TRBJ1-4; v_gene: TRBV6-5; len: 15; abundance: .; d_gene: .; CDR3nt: TGTGCCAGCAGCAACATATTGCGGGGGGCGGAAAAACTGTTTTTT; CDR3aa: CASSNILRGAEKLFF
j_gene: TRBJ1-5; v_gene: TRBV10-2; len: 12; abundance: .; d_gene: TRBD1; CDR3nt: TGCGCCAGCAGGGACAGGAATCAGCCCCAGCATTTT; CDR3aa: CASRDRNQPQHF
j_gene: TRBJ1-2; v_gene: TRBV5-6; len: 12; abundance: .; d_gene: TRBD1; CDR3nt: TGTGCCAGCACCCGAACTGACAGGGGATACACCTTC; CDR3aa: CASTRTDRGYTF
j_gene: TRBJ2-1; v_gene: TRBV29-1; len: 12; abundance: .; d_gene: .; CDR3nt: TGCAGCGCCCGATCCTCCTACAATGAGCAGTTCTTC; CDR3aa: CSARSSYNEQFF
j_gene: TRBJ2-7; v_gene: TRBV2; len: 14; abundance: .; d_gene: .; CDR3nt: TGTGCCAGCAGGGTGGACGGGTCTTCCTACGAGCAGTACTTC; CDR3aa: CASRVDGSSYEQYF
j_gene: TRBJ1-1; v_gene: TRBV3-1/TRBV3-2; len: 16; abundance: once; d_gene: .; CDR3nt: TGTGCCAGCAGCCAAGGGCATGGAACGAGGAACACTGAAGCTTTCTTT; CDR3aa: CASSQGHGTRNTEAFF
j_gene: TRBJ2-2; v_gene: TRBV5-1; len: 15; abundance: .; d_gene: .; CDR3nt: TGCGCCAGCAGCTTGGCCGCCTCGAACACCGGGGAGCTGTTTTTT; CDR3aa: CASSLAASNTGELFF
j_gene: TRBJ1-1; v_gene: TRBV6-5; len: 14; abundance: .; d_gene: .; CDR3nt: TGTGCCAGCACCGCGGCAGGGGTGAACACTGAAGCTTTCTTT; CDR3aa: CASTAAGVNTEAFF
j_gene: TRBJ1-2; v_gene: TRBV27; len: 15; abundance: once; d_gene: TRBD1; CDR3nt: TGTGCCAGCAGTCCTGCTGGACAGGGAGGTTATGGCTACACCTTC; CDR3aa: CASSPAGQGGYGYTF
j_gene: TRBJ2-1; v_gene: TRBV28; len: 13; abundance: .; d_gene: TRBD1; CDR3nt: TGTTCCCACCGGGACAGGGCCTTCAATGAGCAGTTCTTC; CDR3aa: CSHRDRAFNEQFF
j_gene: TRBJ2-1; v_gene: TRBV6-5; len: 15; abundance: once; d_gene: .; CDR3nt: TGTGCCAGCAGAGTCTCCCAGAGCTCCTACAATGAGCAGTTCTTC; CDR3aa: CASRVSQSSYNEQFF
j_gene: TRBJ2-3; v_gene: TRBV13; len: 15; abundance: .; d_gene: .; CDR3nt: TGTGCCAGCAGCTTGGGCGGGCTGAGCACAGATACGCAGTATTTT; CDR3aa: CASSLGGLSTDTQYF
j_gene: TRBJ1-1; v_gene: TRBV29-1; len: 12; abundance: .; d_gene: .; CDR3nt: TGCAGCGTTTCGGGGGCACGGGCTGAAGCTTTCTTT; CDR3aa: CSVSGARAEAFF
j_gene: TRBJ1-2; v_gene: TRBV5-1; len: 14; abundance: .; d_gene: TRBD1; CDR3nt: TGCGCCAGCAGCATCGGACAGGGGAACTATGGCTACACCTTC; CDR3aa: CASSIGQGNYGYTF
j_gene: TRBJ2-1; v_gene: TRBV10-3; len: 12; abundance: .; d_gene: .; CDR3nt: TGTGCCATCAGTGATGGTCTGTGGGAGCAGTTCTTC; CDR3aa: CAISDGLWEQFF
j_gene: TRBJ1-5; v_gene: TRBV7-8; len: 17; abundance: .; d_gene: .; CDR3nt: TGTGCCAGCAGTAAAGGACGGACGATTAATAGCAATCAGCCCCAGCATTTT; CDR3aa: CASSKGRTINSNQPQHF
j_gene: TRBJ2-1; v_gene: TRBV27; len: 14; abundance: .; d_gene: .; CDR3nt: TGTGCCAGCAGTGCCCCGACAGAGCTGAATGAGCAGTTCTTC; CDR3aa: CASSAPTELNEQFF
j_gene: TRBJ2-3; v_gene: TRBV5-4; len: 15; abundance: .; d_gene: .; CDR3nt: TGTGCCAGCAGCTCCAGGGACCTCAACACAGATACGCAGTATTTT; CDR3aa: CASSSRDLNTDTQYF
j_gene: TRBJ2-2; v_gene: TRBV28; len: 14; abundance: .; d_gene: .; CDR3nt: TGTGCCAGCTGGGGTACCCCAGGGACCGGGGAGCTGTTTTTT; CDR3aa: CASWGTPGTGELFF
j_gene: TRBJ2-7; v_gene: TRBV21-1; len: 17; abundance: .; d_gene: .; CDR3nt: TGTGCCAGCAGCAAAGGGGGACTAGCGGGCCTCTCCTACGAGCAGTACTTC; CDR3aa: CASSKGGLAGLSYEQYF
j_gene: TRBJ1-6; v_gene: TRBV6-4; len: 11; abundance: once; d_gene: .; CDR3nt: TGTGCCAGCAGTGACAGTCAACCCCTCCACTTT; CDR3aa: CASSDSQPLHF
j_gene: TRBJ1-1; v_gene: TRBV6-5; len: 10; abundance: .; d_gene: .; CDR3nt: TGTGCCAGCAGAAACACTGAAGCTTTCTTT; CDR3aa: CASRNTEAFF
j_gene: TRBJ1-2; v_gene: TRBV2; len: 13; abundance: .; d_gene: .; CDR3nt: TGTGCCAGCATAGGAGGGTATGGCTATGGCTACACCTTC; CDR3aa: CASIGGYGYGYTF
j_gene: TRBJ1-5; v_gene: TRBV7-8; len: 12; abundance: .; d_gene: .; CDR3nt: TGTGCCAGCAGCTTAGACCATCAGCCCCAGCATTTT; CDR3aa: CASSLDHQPQHF
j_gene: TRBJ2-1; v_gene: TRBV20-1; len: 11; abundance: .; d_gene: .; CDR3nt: TGCAGTGCTAGAGACCAGGGTGAGCAGTTCTTC; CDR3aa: CSARDQGEQFF
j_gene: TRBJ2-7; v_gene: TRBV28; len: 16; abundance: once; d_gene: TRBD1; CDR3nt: TGTGCCAGCAGTCAGATCGGGACAGGGAGGCACCACGAGCAGTACTTC; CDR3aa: CASSQIGTGRHHEQYF
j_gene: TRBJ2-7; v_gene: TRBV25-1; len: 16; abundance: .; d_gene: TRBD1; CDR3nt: TGTGCCAGCAGTGAAGGGAGAGCGACAGGGGGCTGCGAGCAGTACTTC; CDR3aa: CASSEGRATGGCEQYF
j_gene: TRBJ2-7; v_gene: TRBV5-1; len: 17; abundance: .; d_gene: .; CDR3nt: TGCGCCAGCAGCTTGGCCAGTCTGGCGACCGATTCCTACGAGCAGTACTTC; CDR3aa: CASSLASLATDSYEQYF
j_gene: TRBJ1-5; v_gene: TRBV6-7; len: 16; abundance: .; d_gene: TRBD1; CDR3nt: TGTGCCAGCAGTCAACCCCGGGACAGTGAAAATCAGCCCCAGCATTTT; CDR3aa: CASSQPRDSENQPQHF